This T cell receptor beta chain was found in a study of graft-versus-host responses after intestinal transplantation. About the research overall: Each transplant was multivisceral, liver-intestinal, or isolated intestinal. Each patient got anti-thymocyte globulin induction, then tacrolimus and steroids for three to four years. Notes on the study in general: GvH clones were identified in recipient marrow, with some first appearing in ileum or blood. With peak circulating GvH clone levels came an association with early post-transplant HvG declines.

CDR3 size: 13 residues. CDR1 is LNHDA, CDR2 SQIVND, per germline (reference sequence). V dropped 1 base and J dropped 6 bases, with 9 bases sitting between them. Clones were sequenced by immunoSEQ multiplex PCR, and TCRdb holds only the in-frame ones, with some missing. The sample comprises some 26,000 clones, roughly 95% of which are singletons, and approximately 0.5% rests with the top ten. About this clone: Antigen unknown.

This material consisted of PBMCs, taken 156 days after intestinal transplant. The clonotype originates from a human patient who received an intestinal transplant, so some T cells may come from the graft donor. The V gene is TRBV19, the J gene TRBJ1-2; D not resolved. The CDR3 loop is CASSIGGLDGYTF. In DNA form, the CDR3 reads TGTGCCAGTAGTATAGGAGGGTTGGATGGCTACACCTTC.